This TCR beta chain stems from a study of T cells in Graves' hyperthyroidism and ophthalmopathy. On the basis of clinical symptoms, serum thyroxine and TRAb, thyroid ultrasound and orbital computed tomography, diagnoses were made. Many counts were recorded for this clonotype. Authors of the study amplified TCR beta CDR3 regions from RNA transcripts. The TCR CDR3 first-round RT-PCR relied on the HTBI primer set. One entry per CDR3 protein, called by TCRdb with MiXCR from the multiplex PCR reads. The sample holds 650,000 to 800,000 distinct CDR3 sequences, 40% to 55% seen once. The germline V gene has CDR1 MNHEY and CDR2 SVGAGI. There are 14 residues in the CDR3. After removal of 8 bases from V and 0 bases from J, the junction contained 5 bases not matched to a gene.

Material: peripheral blood or thyroid tissue (not recorded which). The source of this sequence is an adult man with Graves' disease, either hyperthyroidism or ophthalmopathy (not recorded which). The chain recombines TRBV6-5 with TRBJ1-1; 8 bases are a match to TRBD1. The CDR3 DNA follows: TGTGCCAGCCGCGAGGACAGGGTGAACACTGAAGCTTTCTTT. Its translation is CASREDRVNTEAFF.